This TCR beta chain was observed in a study of Graves' ophthalmopathy and Graves' hyperthyroidism. The TCR beta CDR3 regions underwent amplification from RNA transcripts. HTBI-primed RT-PCR formed the first round, and a multiplex PCR formed the second. Via MiXCR, TCRdb re-called the multiplex PCR reads, giving one row per CDR3 protein. The table shows hundreds of thousands of distinct CDR3 sequences, with roughly 20% occurring only once. Hyperthyroidism patients were newly diagnosed, ill under 2 months, and aged 18 to 65 years. This clonotype turned up a few times. The sequence came from a woman between 18 and 29 years old with stable Graves' hyperthyroidism. Some clones in this sample may be carry-over from other donors' samples. Sequencing was performed on peripheral blood.

The CDR3 nucleotides read TGTGCCAGCAGTCGGGACGTCCAAGAGACCCAGTACTTC. Its protein product is CASSRDVQETQYF. The J gene is TRBJ2-5, the V gene TRBV12-3 or TRBV12-4, with D perhaps assigned TRBD1 or TRBD2 (5 bases each). The length of the CDR3 is 13 residues. Trimming pared 5 bases from V and 1 base from J, leaving 8 bases between.